This T cell receptor beta chain stems from a study of blood T cell repertoires in COVID-19. Study at large: Sites in the United States, Italy and Spain provided acute and convalescent COVID-19 samples.

Here immunoSEQ multiplex PCR was the method, and the copy in TCRdb shows in-frame clones only, minus some. The profile covers hundreds of thousands of clones, with over 75% appearing a single time and approximately 1.3% taken by the ten largest. The CDR3 covers 13 residues. Trimming at V came to 2 bases and at J to 6 bases, leaving 2 bases not matched to a gene. Germline V gene data show CDR1 as MDHEN and CDR2 as SYDVKM. The chain carries TRBV28 and TRBJ2-7, with TRBD2 matching over 9 bases. Input material: PBMCs or T cells enriched from blood (not recorded which). This sequence originates from a woman between 18 and 29 years old who had been exposed to COVID-19. The CDR3 sequence is CASSLAGGREQYF. The CDR3 nucleotides read TGTGCCAGCAGTTTAGCGGGAGGGCGCGAGCAGTACTTC.